The 26 T cell receptor beta chains presented below share a single source sample, sequenced in a study of control samples from healthy donors and cancer patients. The protocol was immunoSEQ multiplex PCR, while the TCRdb copy is restricted to in-frame clones and leaves out a portion. The sample contains 15,000 to 20,000 clones, around 84% of which appear only once. Sequencing was done on a sample of PBMCs. Receptor source: a woman in her 70s with lung cancer.

This CDR3 reads CASGSGTLGGEAFF. In nucleotides, the CDR3 is TGTGCTAGTGGTTCGGGGACTCTAGGGGGGGAAGCTTTCTTT. This chain joins TRBV12-5 and TRBJ1-1, with a possible D match to TRBD1 (6 bases). There are 14 residues in the CDR3. The germline V and J ends were trimmed by 4 bases and 8 bases, with 17 bases remaining between them. Germline V gene sequence: CDR1 LGHNT, CDR2 FRNRAP.

The chain uses TRBV29-1 and TRBJ2-1; 11 bases fit TRBD2. From germline, CDR1 is SQVTM and CDR2 ANQGSEA. This CDR3 is built from 15 residues. The trim removed 4 bases at V and 6 bases at J, leaving 8 bases unmatched. The CDR3 loop is CSVVLSGRALNEQFF. The CDR3 bases are TGCAGCGTTGTCCTTAGCGGGAGGGCCCTCAATGAGCAGTTCTTC.

This chain links TRBV28 with TRBJ1-5; unclear D gene. Between the trimmed V and J ends, which lost 7 bases and 1 base, there was a span of 5 bases. From germline, CDR1 is MDHEN and CDR2 SYDVKM. This CDR3 has 12 amino acids. The DNA of the CDR3 is TGTGCCAGCAAAATAAGCAATCAGCCCCAGCATTTT. This encodes CASKISNQPQHF.

This clone was seen a few times. The CDR3 coding sequence is TGTGCCAGCATTAAGGACAGGGTAGACGGCTACACCTTC. It yields the protein CASIKDRVDGYTF. V and J are TRBV2 and TRBJ1-2; 8 nucleotides line up with TRBD1. This CDR3 is 13 amino acids long. The germline V gene encodes CDR1 SNHLY and CDR2 FYNNEI. Germline trimming cut 7 bases from V and 8 bases from J; bases unmatched to any gene: 9.

The gene calls are TRBV7-9 and TRBJ1-1; 7 bases are shared with TRBD1. V lost 5 bases, J lost 6 bases, and 9 bases stayed unmatched. The germline CDR1 and CDR2 sequences are SEHNR and FQNEAQ (reference sequence). The CDR3 is made up of 14 amino acids. The CDR3 DNA is TGTGCCAGCAGCGTCACAGGGGAGAAGGCTGAAGCTTTCTTT. Its translation: CASSVTGEKAEAFF.

The chain uses TRBV10-3 and TRBJ2-6; possibly TRBD1 for D (6 bases). Trimming stripped 4 bases from V and 4 bases from J, with 11 bases between. This CDR3 has 15 residues. Germline-derived CDR1 and CDR2 are ENHRY and SYGVKD. CDR3 loop: CAISGQGTGANVLTF. The DNA for the CDR3 is TGTGCCATCAGTGGTCAGGGGACCGGGGCCAACGTCCTGACTTTC.

This rearrangement joins TRBV11-2 to TRBJ2-1; the match to TRBD2 covers 7 bases. CDR3 size: 15 residues. Trimming removed 3 bases from V and 2 bases from J; junction bases left unmatched: 4. Germline CDR1 reads SGHAT; CDR2 reads FQNNGV. Here the CDR3 DNA reads TGTGCCAGCAGCTTCTTAGCGGGTGCCTACAATGAGCAGTTCTTC. Translation: CASSFLAGAYNEQFF.

The rearrangement links TRBV6-5 to TRBJ1-5, with D hard to call. The V end lost 5 bases, the J end lost 2 bases, and 13 bases lay between the germline ends. Looked up from germline, CDR1 is MNHEY and CDR2 is SVGAGI. This CDR3 contains 15 residues. The CDR3 DNA reads TGTGCCAGCAGTACATGGTTGGAGGGCAATCAGCCCCAGCATTTT. It yields the protein CASSTWLEGNQPQHF.

The CDR3 is CASSPTGAGGNTIYF. For the CDR3, the DNA is TGTGCCAGCAGCCCTACGGGGGCAGGGGGAAACACCATATATTTT. The chain combines TRBV7-2 with TRBJ1-3; D is possibly TRBD1 (6 bases). From germline, CDR1 is SGHTA and CDR2 FQGNSA. Trimming pared 5 bases from V and 4 bases from J, leaving 15 bases between. This CDR3 spans 15 amino acids.

The rearrangement uses TRBV9 and TRBJ2-1; 10 bases map to TRBD2. The CDR3 is 14 residues long. The V segment lost 3 bases and the J segment 5 bases; nucleotides outside the gene matches: 2. Germline V gene lookup returns CDR1 SGDLS and CDR2 YYNGEE. DNA for the CDR3: TGTGCCAGCAGCGCGGGACTAGCGAACAATGAGCAGTTCTTC. It encodes CASSAGLANNEQFF.

This clone showed up just a few times. This chain joins TRBV14 and TRBJ2-1; 8 nucleotides agree with TRBD2. This CDR3 has 16 amino acids. Per germline, CDR1 SGHDN and CDR2 FVKESK. V lost 3 bases to trimming and J lost 4 bases; unmatched junction nucleotides: 8. This CDR3 reads CASSQATSVNYNEQFF. In nucleotides, the CDR3 is TGTGCCAGCAGCCAGGCGACTAGCGTGAATTACAATGAGCAGTTCTTC.

V and J are TRBV18 and TRBJ2-5; TRBD1 matches 8 bases. Trimming at V came to 3 bases and at J to 5 bases, leaving 5 bases not matched to a gene. In germline, CDR1 is KGHSH, CDR2 LQKENI. The CDR3 totals 14 residues. The CDR3 loop is CASSPRQGQETQYF. CDR3 bases: TGTGCCAGCTCACCGCGACAGGGGCAGGAGACCCAGTACTTC. The full variable domain, with the rest looked up from reference TRBV18 and TRBJ2-5, is NAGVMQNPRHLVRRRGQEARLRCSPMKGHSHVYWYRQLPEEGLKFMVYLQKENIIDESGMPKERFSAEFPKEGPSILRIQQVVRGDSAAYFCASSPRQGQETQYFGPGTRLLVL.

The chain uses TRBV5-1 and TRBJ2-5, with D uncertain. There are 13 residues in the CDR3. Per the germline V gene, CDR1 is SGHRS and CDR2 is YFSETQ. V was cut by 4 bases and J by 3 bases, with 10 bases left in between. CDR3: CASSPGREETQYF. CDR3 nucleotides: TGCGCCAGCAGCCCTGGACGGGAAGAGACCCAGTACTTC.

This clone was observed a single time. The chain carries TRBV5-6 and TRBJ2-5; TRBD2 is a possible D gene (9 bases). This CDR3 has 16 residues. Trimming removed 1 base at V and 4 bases at J, with 17 bases between. Per the germline V gene, CDR1 is SGHDT and CDR2 is YYEEEE. The chain's CDR3 is CASSLRPSGTGETQYF. As DNA, the CDR3 is TGTGCCAGCAGCTTGCGGCCTAGCGGGACAGGAGAGACCCAGTACTTC.

V and J are TRBV5-1 and TRBJ2-1; D may correspond to TRBD1 or TRBD2 (5 bases each). CDR1 and CDR2 from the germline V gene are SGHRS and YFSETQ. The CDR3 spans 12 residues. V shed 4 bases and J shed 10 bases, with 12 bases lying between them. The CDR3 region is CASSIPGPEQFF. CDR3 DNA: TGCGCCAGCAGCATTCCGGGACCAGAGCAGTTCTTC.

The CDR3 DNA follows: TGCAGTGCTAGTTGGTCCTACACCGGGGAGCTGTTTTTT. This translates into CSASWSYTGELFF. The gene calls are TRBV20-1 and TRBJ2-2; D not certain. Germline V gene sequence: CDR1 DFQATT, CDR2 SNEGSKA (reference sequence). The CDR3 is made up of 13 amino acids. The V end was cut by 3 bases, the J end by 3 bases, with 8 bases between.

The gene calls are TRBV3-1 (or the pseudogene TRBV3-2) and TRBJ2-1; no clear D gene. Germline V gene data show CDR1 as LGHDT and CDR2 as YNNKEL (reference sequence). The CDR3 consists of 14 residues. Trimming left V 1 base short and J 8 bases short, with 12 bases between. CDR3 nucleotide sequence: TGTGCCAGCAGCCAAGTCCCGAGTAGTCATGAGCAGTTCTTC. Translated: CASSQVPSSHEQFF.

V usage is TRBV10-1 and J usage is TRBJ2-1, with TRBD2 identical over 9 bases. V shed 5 bases, J shed 6 bases, and the junction held 8 bases outside the gene matches. This CDR3 has 15 amino acids. The germline V gene has CDR1 WNHNN and CDR2 SYGVQD (reference sequence). Here the CDR3 reads CASSSPTSGLNEQFF. CDR3 nucleotides: TGCGCCAGCAGTTCCCCGACTAGCGGTCTCAATGAGCAGTTCTTC.

The rearrangement links TRBV6-2 or TRBV6-3 to TRBJ2-3; unclear D gene. Trimming took off 5 bases at V and 0 bases at J, with 3 bases between the two ends. The germline V gene has CDR1 MNHEY and CDR2 SVGEGT. The CDR3 has 12 residues. CDR3 in amino acids: CASSPSTDTQYF. The CDR3 DNA reads TGTGCCAGCAGTCCCAGCACAGATACGCAGTATTTT.

The chain joins TRBV6-4 to TRBJ2-7; 11 nucleotides match TRBD2. The CDR3 has 20 amino acids. V shed 10 bases and J 3 bases; nucleotides not matched to a gene: 26. Germline V lookup: CDR1 MRHNA, CDR2 SNTAGT. The DNA for the CDR3 is TGTGCCACCGATTATAGGAGGACTAGCGGGCAGTGGGGGAACGGCTACGAGCAGTACTTC. Translation gives CATDYRRTSGQWGNGYEQYF.

The chain combines TRBV2 with TRBJ2-7, with D hard to call. CDR3 length: 11 amino acids. CDR1 SNHLY and CDR2 FYNNEI come from the germline V gene. V lost 5 bases to trimming and J lost 4 bases, with 6 bases between them. DNA of the CDR3: TGTGCCAGCAGTCCCGGATACGAGCAGTACTTC. Translated: CASSPGYEQYF.

This clone was observed a few times. The gene calls are TRBV7-8 and TRBJ2-2; 10 bases match TRBD2. There are 19 residues in the CDR3. J gave up 4 bases and V 6 bases, and 17 bases lay outside the gene matches. Germline assignment: CDR1 SGHVS and CDR2 FQNEAQ. The chain's CDR3 is CASSRYSGTSVSGTGELFF. The CDR3, as DNA: TGTGCCAGCAGTCGATACTCCGGGACTAGCGTCTCGGGCACCGGGGAGCTGTTTTTT. Combining the CDR3 with reference TRBV7-8 and TRBJ2-2 gives the whole variable domain GAGVSQSPRYKVAKRGQDVALRCDPISGHVSLFWYQQALGQGPEFLTYFQNEAQLDKSGLPSDRFFAERPEGSVSTLKIQRTQQEDSAVYLCASSRYSGTSVSGTGELFFGEGSRLTVL.

The V and J genes are TRBV28 and TRBJ1-5; D call uncertain. V was pared by 2 bases and J by 7 bases, with 6 bases between. Germline assignment: CDR1 MDHEN and CDR2 SYDVKM. The CDR3 has 12 residues. This CDR3 reads CASSLQRQPQHF. Written as DNA, the CDR3 is TGTGCCAGCAGTTTACAGAGACAGCCCCAGCATTTT.

This chain joins TRBV7-2 and TRBJ2-5; D not certain. The CDR3 has 13 residues. Trimming stripped 1 base from V and 0 bases from J, with 3 bases between. Germline values: CDR1 SGHTA, CDR2 FQGNSA. CDR3 in amino acids: CASSLGHQETQYF. The CDR3, as DNA: TGTGCCAGCAGCTTAGGGCACCAAGAGACCCAGTACTTC.

The chain joins TRBV9 to TRBJ2-2, with D unresolved. The CDR3 extends over 14 amino acids. V was cut by 4 bases and J by 0 bases, with 7 bases left in between. Germline-derived CDR1 and CDR2 are SGDLS and YYNGEE. The CDR3 spells CASSSDANTGELFF. CDR3 sequence (DNA): TGTGCCAGCAGCTCGGACGCGAACACCGGGGAGCTGTTTTTT.

The V gene is TRBV2, the J gene TRBJ1-1, with D possibly TRBD1 on 5 matching bases. Trimming pared 4 bases from V and 0 bases from J, leaving 12 bases between. This CDR3 is built from 15 residues. Germline-derived CDR1 and CDR2 are SNHLY and FYNNEI. The CDR3 here is CASSVSGTVNTEAFF. CDR3 coding DNA: TGTGCCAGCAGTGTGTCGGGGACTGTGAACACTGAAGCTTTCTTT.